These 31 T cell receptor beta chains came from one sample sequenced in a study of blood T cell repertoires in COVID-19. The table came from immunoSEQ multiplex PCR; TCRdb's copy has only in-frame clones and leaves some out. The sample includes almost 250,000 clones, around 89% seen only once; the top ten take 3.5% to 4.5%. The specimen sequenced was PBMCs or T cells enriched from blood (not recorded which). All receptors derive from a woman in her thirties who had recovered from COVID-19.

The rearrangement links TRBV5-6 to TRBJ1-2; 9 nucleotides line up with TRBD1. The CDR3 runs to 15 residues. Germline V CDR1 and CDR2: SGHDT, YYEEEE. Unmatched junction bases numbered 5, after V lost 2 bases and J lost 3 bases. CDR3 sequence (DNA): TGTGCCAGCAGCTTTGAGGACAGGGGATACTATGGCTACACCTTC. It translates to CASSFEDRGYYGYTF.

This chain uses TRBV5-1 with TRBJ2-5; D gene uncertain. The CDR3 extends over 15 amino acids. From germline, CDR1 is SGHRS and CDR2 YFSETQ. V gave up 1 base and J gave up 5 bases, with 15 bases separating them. CDR3 residues: CASSLMRQIGETQYF. The CDR3 region has the DNA TGCGCCAGCAGCTTGATGCGACAAATTGGGGAGACCCAGTACTTC.

The chain combines TRBV5-6 with TRBJ1-1, with 9 bases identical to TRBD1. Germline V lookup: CDR1 SGHDT, CDR2 YYEEEE. Trimming removed 5 bases from V and 4 bases from J; junction bases left unmatched: 6. The CDR3 sequence is 14 residues long. The CDR3 sequence is CASRETGGGTEAFF. In DNA, the CDR3 is TGTGCCAGCAGGGAGACAGGGGGAGGCACTGAAGCTTTCTTT.

The rearrangement uses TRBV20-1 and TRBJ2-3, with D hard to call. CDR1 and CDR2 from the germline V gene are DFQATT and SNEGSKA (reference sequence). V lost 3 bases, J lost 8 bases, and 24 bases lay in between. CDR3 length equals 16 residues. The CDR3 DNA reads TGCAGTGCTAGTCGTCCCAGCGAACCTTCAATAGGTACGCAGTATTTT. As protein: CSASRPSEPSIGTQYF.

The rearrangement links TRBV27 to TRBJ1-2; 7 nucleotides align to TRBD1. CDR1 is MNHEY, CDR2 SMNVEV, per germline (reference sequence). V lost 2 bases to trimming and J lost 4 bases; unmatched junction nucleotides: 4. The CDR3 is 14 amino acids. CDR3 sequence: CASSLKTGFYGYTF. Here the CDR3 DNA reads TGTGCCAGCAGTTTAAAGACAGGGTTCTATGGCTACACCTTC.

The V gene is TRBV14, the J gene TRBJ1-2; TRBD1 matches at 8 bases. J gave up 4 bases and V 2 bases, and 9 bases lay outside the gene matches. The CDR3 spans 16 residues. Germline CDR1 is SGHDN and CDR2 is FVKESK. The CDR3: CASSQTWDRSFYGYTF. CDR3 in DNA: TGTGCCAGCAGCCAAACATGGGACAGGAGCTTCTATGGCTACACCTTC.

The V call is TRBV27, the J call TRBJ1-2; TRBD1 matches 7 bases. V dropped 2 bases and J dropped 7; count of bases not matched to a gene: 4. Germline V gene lookup returns CDR1 MNHEY and CDR2 SMNVEV (reference sequence). The CDR3 consists of 13 residues. The CDR3, as DNA: TGTGCCAGCAGTTTAGCAGGGGGACGTGGCTACACCTTC. Translating gives CASSLAGGRGYTF.

CDR3 coding DNA: TGTGCCAGCAGTAGACAGGGTGTCACTAATGAAAAACTGTTTTTT. Protein: CASSRQGVTNEKLFF. V and J are TRBV2 and TRBJ1-4, with TRBD1 identical over 7 bases. The length of the CDR3 is 15 residues. Germline lookup yields CDR1 SNHLY and CDR2 FYNNEI. The V segment lost 5 bases and the J segment 2 bases; nucleotides outside the gene matches: 5.

This clone was recorded once. The rearrangement uses TRBV7-8 and TRBJ1-1; D is undetermined. Germline loops: CDR1 SGHVS, CDR2 FQNEAQ. The V end was cut by 5 bases, the J end by 5 bases, with 6 bases between. This CDR3 contains 11 residues. CDR3 residues: CASSPGTEAFF. The CDR3 DNA reads TGTGCCAGCAGCCCGGGGACTGAAGCTTTCTTT. The variable domain in full, completed from reference TRBV7-8 and TRBJ1-1, reads GAGVSQSPRYKVAKRGQDVALRCDPISGHVSLFWYQQALGQGPEFLTYFQNEAQLDKSGLPSDRFFAERPEGSVSTLKIQRTQQEDSAVYLCASSPGTEAFFGQGTRLTVV.

The V and J genes are TRBV6-5 and TRBJ1-1; D is uncertain. The V and J ends lost 2 bases and 0 bases respectively, with 7 bases between them. Germline lookup yields CDR1 MNHEY and CDR2 SVGAGI. The CDR3 consists of 14 residues. DNA for the CDR3: TGTGCCAGCAGTTACGCGTTTGTGAACACTGAAGCTTTCTTT. Translated, it gives CASSYAFVNTEAFF.

This chain connects TRBV19 to TRBJ2-7; TRBD1 aligns across 7 bases. The junction had 4 bases not matched to a gene; V was cut back by 5 bases and J by 3 bases. Germline V lookup: CDR1 LNHDA, CDR2 SQIVND (reference sequence). The CDR3 covers 13 residues. DNA of the CDR3: TGTGCCAGTAGTGACAGGGTCAACTACGAGCAGTACTTC. Protein sequence: CASSDRVNYEQYF.

This sequence joins TRBV5-1 and TRBJ1-1; 9 bases agree with TRBD1. Germline CDR1 reads SGHRS; CDR2 reads YFSETQ. Trimming at V came to 4 bases and at J to 4 bases, leaving 14 bases not matched to a gene. The length of the CDR3 is 17 residues. CDR3 region: CASSPGGQGRGSTEAFF. CDR3 sequence (DNA): TGCGCCAGCAGCCCTGGTGGACAGGGGAGAGGTAGCACTGAAGCTTTCTTT.

This sequence joins TRBV5-6 and TRBJ2-5, with 7 bases identical to TRBD2. V was pared by 4 bases and J by 4 bases, with 10 bases of the junction left unmatched. CDR3 length: 15 residues. Germline CDR1 is SGHDT and CDR2 is YYEEEE. This chain's CDR3 is CASSQGGRGGETQYF. CDR3 bases: TGTGCCAGCAGCCAGGGCGGGAGAGGAGGAGAGACCCAGTACTTC.

The chain links TRBV9 to TRBJ2-2; 7 bases are a match to TRBD1. The ends lost 3 bases at V and 6 bases at J; junction bases unmatched: 5. CDR1 is SGDLS, CDR2 YYNGEE, per germline. This CDR3 spans 14 amino acids. In DNA, the CDR3 is TGTGCCAGCAGCGAAGGGGGCGCTGCCGGGGAGCTGTTTTTT. Its translation is CASSEGGAAGELFF.

The chain joins TRBV7-2 to TRBJ2-1; tentative D call: TRBD2 (6 bases). V lost 7 bases, J lost 1 base, and 11 bases lay in between. Germline CDR1 and CDR2: SGHTA and FQGNSA. This CDR3 contains 14 residues. CDR3 in amino acids: CASTASGSYNEQFF. CDR3 sequence (DNA): TGTGCCAGCACTGCCAGCGGGTCCTACAATGAGCAGTTCTTC.

Comment on this clone: At the DNA level, this CDR3 is encoded by other sequences in the same sample as well. Here the CDR3 reads CASSFGGSSYEQYF. The CDR3 DNA follows: TGTGCCAGCAGTTTTGGTGGGAGCAGCTACGAGCAGTACTTC. The chain uses TRBV27 and TRBJ2-7, with D tentatively TRBD2 (5 bases). Germline lookup yields CDR1 MNHEY and CDR2 SMNVEV (reference sequence). V was clipped by 3 bases and J by 3 bases, with 12 bases between them. The CDR3 is 14 residues long.

The V gene is TRBV3-1 (or the pseudogene TRBV3-2), the J gene TRBJ2-2; 9 positions agree with TRBD2. With V trimmed by 8 bases and J by 5 bases, 15 bases remained unmatched. The CDR3 consists of 17 residues. The germline CDR1 and CDR2 sequences are LGHDT and YNNKEL (reference sequence). CDR3: CASWDLGREGLTGELFF. The CDR3 DNA is TGTGCCAGCTGGGACTTGGGGCGGGAGGGCCTAACCGGGGAGCTGTTTTTT.

This clone showed up just a few times. This chain uses TRBV18 with TRBJ1-5; no reliable D call. Germline V lookup: CDR1 KGHSH, CDR2 LQKENI. This CDR3 region has 16 residues. V lost 6 bases and J lost 0, with 15 bases in between. This CDR3 reads CASSSFSVYSNQPQHF. As DNA, the CDR3 is TGTGCCAGCTCCTCATTCAGCGTTTATAGCAATCAGCCCCAGCATTTT.

The chain uses TRBV12-3 or TRBV12-4 and TRBJ2-1; D is ambiguous. The length of the CDR3 is 12 residues. V lost 1 base, J lost 10 bases, and 8 bases lay in between. CDR3 region: CASSLVVSEQFF. CDR3 sequence (DNA): TGTGCCAGCAGTTTAGTAGTTTCCGAGCAGTTCTTC.

The chain employs TRBV28 and TRBJ1-2; 7 positions agree with TRBD1. Germline V gene data show CDR1 as MDHEN and CDR2 as SYDVKM. The trim removed 8 bases at V and 4 bases at J, leaving 10 bases unmatched. The CDR3 runs 14 residues. Here the CDR3 reads CASGSPGQPYGYTF. Here the CDR3 DNA reads TGTGCCAGCGGCTCACCGGGACAGCCCTATGGCTACACCTTC.

This chain connects TRBV11-2 to TRBJ1-4; TRBD1 agrees at 7 bases. CDR1 is SGHAT and CDR2 is FQNNGV in the germline V gene. There are 15 residues in the CDR3. With V trimmed by 5 bases and J by 8 bases, 11 bases remained unmatched. The CDR3 spells CASSPTRGRGEKLFF. The CDR3 region has the DNA TGTGCCAGCAGCCCCACAAGGGGGCGAGGAGAAAAACTGTTTTTT.

V usage is TRBV2 and J usage is TRBJ1-1; 7 nucleotides line up with TRBD1. Per the germline V gene, CDR1 is SNHLY and CDR2 is FYNNEI. The CDR3 loop spans 14 amino acids. V lost 6 bases and J lost 6; bases outside the gene matches: 10. CDR3 residues: CASSSRQGSPEAFF. The CDR3, as DNA: TGTGCCAGCAGCTCAAGACAGGGCTCCCCTGAAGCTTTCTTT.

This clone was counted a single time. The chain employs TRBV11-2 and TRBJ2-2; 7 positions agree with TRBD2. CDR1 is SGHAT, CDR2 FQNNGV, per germline. The V and J ends lost 5 bases and 0 bases, in that order; junction bases with no gene match: 3. The CDR3 loop spans 15 amino acids. CDR3 protein: CASSASGPNTGELFF. DNA of the CDR3: TGTGCCAGCAGCGCTAGCGGACCGAACACCGGGGAGCTGTTTTTT.

In DNA, the CDR3 is TGTGCCAGCAGTGAACGTACACCACCTAACTATGGCTACACCTTC. Translating gives CASSERTPPNYGYTF. V usage is TRBV2 and J usage is TRBJ1-2; D is ambiguous. Trimming removed 2 bases at V and 0 bases at J, with 10 bases between. This CDR3 region has 15 residues. Germline V gene lookup returns CDR1 SNHLY and CDR2 FYNNEI.

The V and J genes are TRBV4-3 and TRBJ2-7; the match to TRBD1 covers 7 bases. The CDR3 is 14 residues long. Germline CDR1 and CDR2: LGHNA and YSLEER. The V segment lost 1 base and the J segment 3 bases; nucleotides outside the gene matches: 3. The DNA for the CDR3 is TGCGCCAGCAGCCAAGCAGGGGGAGTCTACGAGCAGTACTTC. Protein sequence: CASSQAGGVYEQYF.

This chain links TRBV6-5 with TRBJ1-1; no firm D call. V was clipped by 5 bases and J by 10 bases, with 17 bases between them. Germline CDR1 is MNHEY and CDR2 is SVGAGI. The CDR3 is made up of 13 amino acids. DNA of the CDR3: TGTGCCAGCAGTCGGGAGCCTAACTCTCGAGCTTTCTTT. It specifies CASSREPNSRAFF.

The chain is built from TRBV24-1 and TRBJ1-2; D perhaps matches TRBD1 (5 bases). This CDR3 is 13 amino acids long. The germline V gene encodes CDR1 KGHDR and CDR2 SFDVKD. Trimming removed 5 bases from V and 7 bases from J, with 13 bases in between. The CDR3 nucleotides are TGTGCCACCAGTGGCGGAGGGGCTATTGGCTACACCTTC. Amino acid sequence: CATSGGGAIGYTF.

The CDR3 coding sequence is TGCGCCAGCAGCTACCGGACAGGGCAAGAGACCCAGTACTTC. The encoded protein is CASSYRTGQETQYF. The rearrangement joins TRBV5-1 to TRBJ2-5; 8 bases line up with TRBD1. CDR3 size: 14 residues. Per the germline V gene, CDR1 is SGHRS and CDR2 is YFSETQ. V lost 3 bases and J lost 2; bases outside the gene matches: 3.

The chain has TRBV30 and TRBJ1-2; D perhaps matches TRBD1 (6 bases). Trimming removed 1 base at V and 3 bases at J, with 9 bases between. The CDR3 totals 13 residues. CDR1 GTSNPN and CDR2 SVGIG come from the germline V gene (reference sequence). The CDR3 DNA reads as TGTGCCTGGAGTGGGGGGCGAGACTATGGCTACACCTTC. Translation: CAWSGGRDYGYTF.

This chain uses TRBV7-9 with TRBJ1-1; D possibly corresponds to TRBD1 (5 bases). The V gene lost 1 base and the J gene lost 2 bases, with 8 bases spanning the gap. The CDR3 covers 14 residues. In germline, CDR1 is SEHNR, CDR2 FQNEAQ (reference sequence). The CDR3 DNA reads TGTGCCAGCAGCTTAGGACAGCGAAACACTGAAGCTTTCTTT. This encodes CASSLGQRNTEAFF.

The chain couples TRBV27 to TRBJ1-1; weak D call: TRBD1 (6 bases). This CDR3 spans 17 amino acids. Germline loops: CDR1 MNHEY, CDR2 SMNVEV (reference sequence). Between the trimmed V and J ends, which lost 3 bases and 5 bases, there was a span of 22 bases. The DNA for the CDR3 is TGTGCCAGCAGTTTTGACCCTTACAGGGCTGGGCATACTGAAGCTTTCTTT. It yields the protein CASSFDPYRAGHTEAFF.